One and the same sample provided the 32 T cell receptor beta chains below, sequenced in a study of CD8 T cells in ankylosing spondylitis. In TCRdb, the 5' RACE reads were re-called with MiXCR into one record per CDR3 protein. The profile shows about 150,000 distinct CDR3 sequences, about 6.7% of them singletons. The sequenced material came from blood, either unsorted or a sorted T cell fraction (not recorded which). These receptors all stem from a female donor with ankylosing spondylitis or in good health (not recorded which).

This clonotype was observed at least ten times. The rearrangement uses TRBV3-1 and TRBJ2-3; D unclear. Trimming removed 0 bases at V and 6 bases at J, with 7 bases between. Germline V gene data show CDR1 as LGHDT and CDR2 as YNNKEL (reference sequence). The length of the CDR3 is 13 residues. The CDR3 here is CASSQDLEDTQYF. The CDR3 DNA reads TGTGCCAGCAGCCAAGATCTGGAGGATACGCAGTATTTT.

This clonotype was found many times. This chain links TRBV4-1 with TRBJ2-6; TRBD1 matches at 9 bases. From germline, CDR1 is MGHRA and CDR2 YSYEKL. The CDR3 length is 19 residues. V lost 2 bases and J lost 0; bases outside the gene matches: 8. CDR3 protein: CASSQSGTGTSSGANVLTF. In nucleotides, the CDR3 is TGCGCCAGCAGCCAATCCGGGACAGGGACGAGCTCTGGGGCCAACGTCCTGACTTTC.

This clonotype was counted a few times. CDR3 in DNA: TGTGCCAGCAGCTTGGGACAGCGACGCTATGGCTACACCTTC. Translated: CASSLGQRRYGYTF. The chain couples TRBV7-2 to TRBJ1-2; 7 bases align to TRBD1. The CDR3 runs 14 residues. After removal of 3 bases from V and 4 bases from J, the junction contained 5 bases not matched to a gene. Germline CDR1 reads SGHTA; CDR2 reads FQGNSA.

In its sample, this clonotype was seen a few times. The CDR3 loop reads CASSQDGLRGGKETQYF. For the CDR3, the DNA is TGCGCCAGCAGCCAGGACGGTTTACGGGGGGGGAAAGAGACCCAGTACTTC. This chain links TRBV4-3 with TRBJ2-5, with 8 positions matching TRBD2. The ends lost 3 bases at V and 3 bases at J; junction bases unmatched: 12. CDR3 size: 17 residues. CDR1 is LGHNA and CDR2 is YSLEER in the germline V gene.

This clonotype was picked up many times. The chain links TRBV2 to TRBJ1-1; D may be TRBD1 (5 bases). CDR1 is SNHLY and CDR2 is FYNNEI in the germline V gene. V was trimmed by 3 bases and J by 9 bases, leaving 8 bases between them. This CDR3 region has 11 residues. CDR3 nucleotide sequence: TGTGCCAGCAGTGAGGGGACGCAAGCTTTCTTT. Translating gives CASSEGTQAFF. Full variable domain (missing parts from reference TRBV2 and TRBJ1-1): EPEVTQTPSHQVTQMGQEVILRCVPISNHLYFYWYRQILGQKVEFLVSFYNNEISEKSEIFDDQFSVERPDGSNFTLKIRSTKLEDSAMYFCASSEGTQAFFGQGTRLTVV.

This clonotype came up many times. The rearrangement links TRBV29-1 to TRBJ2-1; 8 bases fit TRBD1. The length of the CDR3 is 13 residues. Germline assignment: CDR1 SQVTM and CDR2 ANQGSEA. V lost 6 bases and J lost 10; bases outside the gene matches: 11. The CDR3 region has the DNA TGCAGCGTCCCGACCGTTGACAGGGGCGAGCAGTTCTTC. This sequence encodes CSVPTVDRGEQFF.

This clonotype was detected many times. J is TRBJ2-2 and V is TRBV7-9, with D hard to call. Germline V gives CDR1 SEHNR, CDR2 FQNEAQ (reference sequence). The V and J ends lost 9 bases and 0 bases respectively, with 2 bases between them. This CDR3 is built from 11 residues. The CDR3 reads CARSNTGELFF. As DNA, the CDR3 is TGTGCCAGGTCGAACACCGGGGAGCTGTTTTTT.

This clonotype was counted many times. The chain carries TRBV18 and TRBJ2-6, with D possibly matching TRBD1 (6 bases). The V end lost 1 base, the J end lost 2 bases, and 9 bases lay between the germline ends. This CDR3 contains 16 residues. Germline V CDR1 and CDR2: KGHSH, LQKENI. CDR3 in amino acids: CASSPRGQAGANVLTF. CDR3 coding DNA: TGTGCCAGCTCACCACGGGGGCAAGCTGGGGCCAACGTCCTGACTTTC. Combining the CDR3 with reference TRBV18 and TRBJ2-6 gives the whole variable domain NAGVMQNPRHLVRRRGQEARLRCSPMKGHSHVYWYRQLPEEGLKFMVYLQKENIIDESGMPKERFSAEFPKEGPSILRIQQVVRGDSAAYFCASSPRGQAGANVLTFGAGSRLTVL.

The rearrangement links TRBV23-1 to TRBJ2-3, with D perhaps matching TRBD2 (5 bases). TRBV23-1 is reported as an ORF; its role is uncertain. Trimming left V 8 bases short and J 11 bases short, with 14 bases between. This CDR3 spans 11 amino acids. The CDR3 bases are TGCGCCAGCCCGGGATTAGTTCAGCAGTATTTT. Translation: CASPGLVQQYF.

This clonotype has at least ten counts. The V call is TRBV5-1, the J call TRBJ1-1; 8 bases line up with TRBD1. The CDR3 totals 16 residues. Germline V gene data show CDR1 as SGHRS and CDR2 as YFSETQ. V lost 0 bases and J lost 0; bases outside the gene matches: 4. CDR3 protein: CASSLGTGSMNTEAFF. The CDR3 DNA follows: TGCGCCAGCAGCTTGGGGACAGGGAGCATGAACACTGAAGCTTTCTTT.

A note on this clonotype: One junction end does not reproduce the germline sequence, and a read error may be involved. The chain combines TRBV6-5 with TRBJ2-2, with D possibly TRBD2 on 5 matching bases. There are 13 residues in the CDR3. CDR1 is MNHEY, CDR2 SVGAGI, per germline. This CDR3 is CASSYKVPGEQFF. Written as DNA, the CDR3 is TGTGCCAGCAGTTACAAGGTCCCCGGGGAGCAGTTTTTT.

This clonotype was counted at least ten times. The CDR3 loop reads CASSISAGSTDTQYF. In nucleotides, the CDR3 is TGTGCCAGTAGTATATCAGCGGGGAGCACAGATACGCAGTATTTT. The chain recombines TRBV19 with TRBJ2-3; 7 nucleotides align to TRBD2. This CDR3 spans 15 amino acids. V was clipped by 2 bases and J by 0 bases; unmatched bases: 2. Germline V gene sequence: CDR1 LNHDA, CDR2 SQIVND (reference sequence). Variable domain in full (rest from reference TRBV19 and TRBJ2-3): DGGITQSPKYLFRKEGQNVTLSCEQNLNHDAMYWYRQDPGQGLRLIYYSQIVNDFQKGDIAEGYSVSREKKESFPLTVTSAQKNPTAFYLCASSISAGSTDTQYFGPGTRLTVL.

The CDR3 bases are TGTGCCAGCAGTTTTCAGGGGCCTGGCTACACCTTC. It codes for CASSFQGPGYTF. This chain joins TRBV12-3 or TRBV12-4 and TRBJ1-2, with D possibly TRBD1 on 6 matching bases. The CDR3 length is 12 residues. V lost 3 bases and J 7 bases, leaving 9 bases between the germline ends.

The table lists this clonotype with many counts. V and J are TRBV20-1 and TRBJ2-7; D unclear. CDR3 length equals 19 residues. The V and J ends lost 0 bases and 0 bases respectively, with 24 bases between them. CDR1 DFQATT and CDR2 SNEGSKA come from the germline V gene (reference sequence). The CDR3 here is CSARDGRAQHHRSSYEQYF. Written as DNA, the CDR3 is TGCAGTGCTAGAGATGGAAGGGCCCAACACCATCGAAGCTCCTACGAGCAGTACTTC.

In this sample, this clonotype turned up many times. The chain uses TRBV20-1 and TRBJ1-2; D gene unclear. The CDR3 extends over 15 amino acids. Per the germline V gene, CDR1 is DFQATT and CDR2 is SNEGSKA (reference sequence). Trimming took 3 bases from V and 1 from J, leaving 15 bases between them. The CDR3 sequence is CSARPETLLNYGYTF. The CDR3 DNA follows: TGCAGTGCTAGGCCAGAAACCTTACTTAACTATGGCTACACCTTC.

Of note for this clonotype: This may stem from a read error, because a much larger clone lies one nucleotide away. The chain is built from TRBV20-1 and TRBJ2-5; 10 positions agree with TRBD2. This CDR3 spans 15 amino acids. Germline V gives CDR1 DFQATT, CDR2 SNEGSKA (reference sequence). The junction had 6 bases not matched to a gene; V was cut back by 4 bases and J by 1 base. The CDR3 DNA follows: TGCAGTGCTATCGGGACTAGCGAGAGCCAAGAGACCCAGTACTTC. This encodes CSAIGTSESQETQYF.

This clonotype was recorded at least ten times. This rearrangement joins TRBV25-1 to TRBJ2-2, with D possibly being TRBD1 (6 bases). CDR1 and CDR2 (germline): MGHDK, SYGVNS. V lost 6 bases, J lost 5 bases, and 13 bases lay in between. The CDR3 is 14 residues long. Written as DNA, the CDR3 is TGTGCCAGCAGCTCCCCAGGGGATACCGGGGAGCTGTTTTTT. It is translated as CASSSPGDTGELFF.

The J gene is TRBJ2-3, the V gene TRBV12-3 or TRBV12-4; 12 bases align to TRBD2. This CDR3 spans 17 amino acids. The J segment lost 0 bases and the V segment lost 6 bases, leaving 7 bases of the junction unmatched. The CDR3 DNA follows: TGTGCCAGCAGGTCTAGCGGGGGGGCTCCTAGCACAGATACGCAGTATTTT. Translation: CASRSSGGAPSTDTQYF.

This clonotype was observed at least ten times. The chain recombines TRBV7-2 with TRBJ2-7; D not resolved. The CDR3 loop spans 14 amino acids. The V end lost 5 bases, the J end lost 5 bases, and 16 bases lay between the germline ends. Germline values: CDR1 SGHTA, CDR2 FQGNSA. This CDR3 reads CASSQEKVADEQYF. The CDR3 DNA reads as TGTGCCAGCAGCCAAGAGAAGGTGGCGGACGAGCAGTACTTC.

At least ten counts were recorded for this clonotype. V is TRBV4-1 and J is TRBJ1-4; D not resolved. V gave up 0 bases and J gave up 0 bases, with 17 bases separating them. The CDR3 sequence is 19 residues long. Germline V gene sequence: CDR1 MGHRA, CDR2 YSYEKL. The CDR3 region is CASSQDQGGSGATNEKLFF. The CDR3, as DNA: TGCGCCAGCAGCCAAGATCAAGGAGGGAGTGGGGCAACTAATGAAAAACTGTTTTTT.

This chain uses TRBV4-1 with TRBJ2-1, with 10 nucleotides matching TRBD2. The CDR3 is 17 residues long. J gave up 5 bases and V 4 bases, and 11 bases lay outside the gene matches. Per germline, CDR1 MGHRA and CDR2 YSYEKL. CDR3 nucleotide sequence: TGCGCCAGCAGCCGGTCGGGTTTAGCGGGGGGTAACAATGAGCAGTTCTTC. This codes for CASSRSGLAGGNNEQFF.

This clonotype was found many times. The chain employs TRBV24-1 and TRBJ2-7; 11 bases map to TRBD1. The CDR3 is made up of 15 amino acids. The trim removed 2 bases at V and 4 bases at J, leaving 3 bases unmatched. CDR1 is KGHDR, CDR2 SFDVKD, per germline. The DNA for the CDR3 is TGTGCCACCAGTGATTCCGGGACAGGGGGGTACGAGCAGTACTTC. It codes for CATSDSGTGGYEQYF.

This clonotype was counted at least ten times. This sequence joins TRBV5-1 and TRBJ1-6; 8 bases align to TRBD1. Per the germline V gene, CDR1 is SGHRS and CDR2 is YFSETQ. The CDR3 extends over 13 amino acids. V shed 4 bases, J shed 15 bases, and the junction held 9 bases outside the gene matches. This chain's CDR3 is CASSIGQGGDLHF. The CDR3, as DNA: TGCGCCAGCAGCATCGGACAGGGAGGCGACCTCCACTTT.

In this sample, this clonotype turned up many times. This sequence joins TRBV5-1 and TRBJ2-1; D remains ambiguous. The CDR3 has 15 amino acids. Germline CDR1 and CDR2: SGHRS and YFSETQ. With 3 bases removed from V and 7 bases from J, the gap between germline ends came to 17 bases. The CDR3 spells CASSSLTAAKNEQFF. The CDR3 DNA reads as TGCGCCAGCAGCTCCCTAACGGCCGCGAAGAATGAGCAGTTCTTC.

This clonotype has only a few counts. The CDR3 is CANSGPTDTQYF. The CDR3 region has the DNA TGTGCCAACAGCGGTCCCACAGATACGCAGTATTTT. The chain recombines TRBV12-3 or TRBV12-4 with TRBJ2-3; D perhaps matches TRBD2 (5 bases). Between the trimmed V and J ends, which lost 10 bases and 2 bases, there was a span of 10 bases. This CDR3 region has 12 residues.

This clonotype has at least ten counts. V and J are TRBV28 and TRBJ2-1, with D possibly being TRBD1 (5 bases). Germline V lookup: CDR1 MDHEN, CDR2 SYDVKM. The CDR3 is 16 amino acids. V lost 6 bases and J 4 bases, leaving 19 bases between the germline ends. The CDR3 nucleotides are TGTGCCAGCAGGCTTCAGGGTGGTTCGAAGTACAATGAGCAGTTCTTC. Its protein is CASRLQGGSKYNEQFF. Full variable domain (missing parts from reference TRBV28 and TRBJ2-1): DVKVTQSSRYLVKRTGEKVFLECVQDMDHENMFWYRQDPGLGLRLIYFSYDVKMKEKGDIPEGYSVSREKKERFSLILESASTNQTSMYLCASRLQGGSKYNEQFFGPGTRLTVL.

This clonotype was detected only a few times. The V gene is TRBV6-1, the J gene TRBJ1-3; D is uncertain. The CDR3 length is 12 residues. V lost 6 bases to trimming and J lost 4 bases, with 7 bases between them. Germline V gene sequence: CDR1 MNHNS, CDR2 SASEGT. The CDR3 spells CASRADGNTIYF. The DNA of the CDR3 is TGTGCCAGCAGGGCAGACGGAAACACCATATATTTT.

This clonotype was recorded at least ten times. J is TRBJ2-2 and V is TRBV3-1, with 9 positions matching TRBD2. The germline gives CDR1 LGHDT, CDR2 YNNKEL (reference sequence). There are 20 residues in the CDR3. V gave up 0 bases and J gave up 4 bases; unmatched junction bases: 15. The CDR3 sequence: CASSQDPDYTSGFGTGELFF. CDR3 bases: TGTGCCAGCAGCCAAGACCCGGACTACACTAGCGGGTTCGGCACCGGGGAGCTGTTTTTT. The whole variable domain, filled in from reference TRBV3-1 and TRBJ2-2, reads DTAVSQTPKYLVTQMGNDKSIKCEQNLGHDTMYWYKQDSKKFLKIMFSYNNKELIINETVPNRFSPKSPDKAHLNLHINSLELGDSAVYFCASSQDPDYTSGFGTGELFFGEGSRLTVL.

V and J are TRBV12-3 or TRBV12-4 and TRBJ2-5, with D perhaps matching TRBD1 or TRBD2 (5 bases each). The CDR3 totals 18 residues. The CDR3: CTCSLALTGRVLGETQYF. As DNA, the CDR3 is TGTACCTGCAGTTTAGCGCTAACGGGCAGGGTGCTTGGAGAGACCCAGTACTTC.

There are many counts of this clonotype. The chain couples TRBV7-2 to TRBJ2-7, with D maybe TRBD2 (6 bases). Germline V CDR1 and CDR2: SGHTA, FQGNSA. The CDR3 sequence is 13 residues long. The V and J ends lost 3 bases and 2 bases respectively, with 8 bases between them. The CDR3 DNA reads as TGTGCCAGCAGCTTCGGGGGACCCTACGAGCAGTACTTC. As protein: CASSFGGPYEQYF.

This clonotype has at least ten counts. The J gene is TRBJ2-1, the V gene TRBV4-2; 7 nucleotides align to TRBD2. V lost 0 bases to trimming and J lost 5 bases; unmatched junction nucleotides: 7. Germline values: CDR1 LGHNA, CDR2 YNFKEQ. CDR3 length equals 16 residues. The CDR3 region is CASSQDLRGTHNEQFF. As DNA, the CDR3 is TGTGCCAGCAGCCAAGATCTGCGGGGGACCCACAATGAGCAGTTCTTC.

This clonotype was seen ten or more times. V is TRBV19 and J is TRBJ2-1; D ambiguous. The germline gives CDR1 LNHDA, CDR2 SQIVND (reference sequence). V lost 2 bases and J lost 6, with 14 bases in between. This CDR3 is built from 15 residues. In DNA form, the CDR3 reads TGTGCCAGTAGTATACCCGGCGGAGCCGGCAATGAGCAGTTCTTC. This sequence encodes CASSIPGGAGNEQFF. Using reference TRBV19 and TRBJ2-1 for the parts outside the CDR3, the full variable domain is DGGITQSPKYLFRKEGQNVTLSCEQNLNHDAMYWYRQDPGQGLRLIYYSQIVNDFQKGDIAEGYSVSREKKESFPLTVTSAQKNPTAFYLCASSIPGGAGNEQFFGPGTRLTVL.